This paragraph reports one TCR beta chain. The target antigen is unknown. These data are taken from a study of cytomegalovirus exposure and HLA in healthy donors. In the study overall: A later analysis reported the 100 to 150 validation repertoires used the same platform as the roughly 700 first-cohort repertoires.

General study results and limits: For most TCR sequences rarity was the rule, although some public TCRs occurred in many donors. Some TCR beta chains (roughly 150 of them) were listed as cytomegalovirus-associated.

This table comes from immunoSEQ multiplex PCR, and its TCRdb copy is limited to in-frame clones, with some not included. The table lists 70,000 or so clones, over 80% of them singletons, with approximately 3.4% in the top ten. The clonotype originates from a man aged 18 to 35 in good health and CMV-seronegative. The specimen sequenced was PBMCs.

The CDR3 DNA reads as TGTGCCAGCACCCACAAAGGACAGGATATCACCGGGGAGCTGTTTTTT. As protein: CASTHKGQDITGELFF. V and J are TRBV7-9 and TRBJ2-2; 7 nucleotides match TRBD1. Germline-derived CDR1 and CDR2 are SEHNR and FQNEAQ (reference sequence). Trimming removed 7 bases from V and 4 bases from J; junction bases left unmatched: 12. CDR3 length: 16 amino acids.